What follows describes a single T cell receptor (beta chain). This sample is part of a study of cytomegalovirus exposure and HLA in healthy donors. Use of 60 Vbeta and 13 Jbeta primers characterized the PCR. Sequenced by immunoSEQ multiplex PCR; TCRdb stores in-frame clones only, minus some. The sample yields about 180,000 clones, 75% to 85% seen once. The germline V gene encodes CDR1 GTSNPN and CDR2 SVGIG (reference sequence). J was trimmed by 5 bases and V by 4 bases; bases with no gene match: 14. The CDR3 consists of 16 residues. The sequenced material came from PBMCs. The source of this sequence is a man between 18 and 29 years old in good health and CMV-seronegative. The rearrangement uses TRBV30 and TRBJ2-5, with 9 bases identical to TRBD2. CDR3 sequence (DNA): TGTGCCTGGACCCGACACGCGGGGGGGGCCTGGGAGACCCAGTACTTC. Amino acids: CAWTRHAGGAWETQYF.